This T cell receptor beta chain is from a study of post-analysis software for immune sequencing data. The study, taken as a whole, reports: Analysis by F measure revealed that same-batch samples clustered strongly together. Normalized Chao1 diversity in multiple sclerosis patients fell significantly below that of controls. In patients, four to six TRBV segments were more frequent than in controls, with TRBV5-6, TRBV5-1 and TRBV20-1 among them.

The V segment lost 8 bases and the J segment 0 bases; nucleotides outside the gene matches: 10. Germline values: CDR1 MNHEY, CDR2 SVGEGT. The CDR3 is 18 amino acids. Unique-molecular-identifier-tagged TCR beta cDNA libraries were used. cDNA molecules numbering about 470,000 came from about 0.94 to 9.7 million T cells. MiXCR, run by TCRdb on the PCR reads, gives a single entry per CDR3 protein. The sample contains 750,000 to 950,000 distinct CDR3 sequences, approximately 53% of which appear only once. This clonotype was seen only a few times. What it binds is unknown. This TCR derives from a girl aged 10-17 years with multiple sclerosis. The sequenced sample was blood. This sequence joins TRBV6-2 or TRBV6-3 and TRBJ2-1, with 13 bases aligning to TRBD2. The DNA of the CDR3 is TGTGCCAGCTTTGGGACTAGCGGGGCTGAGAGCTCCTACAATGAGCAGTTCTTC. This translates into CASFGTSGAESSYNEQFF.